The clone carrying this T cell receptor beta chain was detected only a few times. TCRdb ran MiXCR on the RACE reads and lists one entry per CDR3 protein. In the table there are roughly 190,000 distinct CDR3 sequences, approximately 20% of which are singletons. Germline loops: CDR1 SGHTA, CDR2 FQGNSA. This CDR3 comprises 16 residues. V lost 3 bases to trimming and J lost 1 base, with 12 bases between them. This sample was taken from a study of human T cells and chemical hapten exposure. The time point denotes: patch test 1, 2 weeks after DPC sensitization. As for treatment: therapeutic diphenylcyclopropenone sensitization with weekly scalp DPC.

Sequences were derived from whole blood, sampled in connection with sensitization to the hapten diphenylcyclopropenone (DPC). V and J are TRBV7-2 and TRBJ2-2; no reliable D call. The clonotype originates from a woman in her forties or fifties with alopecia areata. Some clones in this sample may be carry-over from other donors' samples. The CDR3: CASSFRPGQNTGELFF. The CDR3 DNA sequence: TGTGCCAGCAGCTTCAGGCCGGGCCAGAACACCGGGGAGCTGTTTTTT.